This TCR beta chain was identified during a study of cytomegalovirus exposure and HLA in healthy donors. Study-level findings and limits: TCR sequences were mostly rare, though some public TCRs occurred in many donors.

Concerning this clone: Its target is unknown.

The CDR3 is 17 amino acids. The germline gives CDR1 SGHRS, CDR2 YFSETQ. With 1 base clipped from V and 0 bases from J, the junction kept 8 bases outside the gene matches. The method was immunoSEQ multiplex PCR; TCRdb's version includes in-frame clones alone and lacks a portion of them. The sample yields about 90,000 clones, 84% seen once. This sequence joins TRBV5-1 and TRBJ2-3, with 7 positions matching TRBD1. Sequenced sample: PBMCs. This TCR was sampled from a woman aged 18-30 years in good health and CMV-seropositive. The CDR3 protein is CASSLPGTATSTDTQYF. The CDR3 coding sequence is TGCGCCAGCAGCTTGCCCGGGACAGCCACTAGCACAGATACGCAGTATTTT.